This T cell receptor (beta chain) derives from a study of somatic mutations in cytotoxic T cells in rheumatoid arthritis. The germline V gene encodes CDR1 SGHNT and CDR2 YENEEA. The CDR3 spans 16 residues. The V end was cut by 5 bases, the J end by 4 bases, with 19 bases between. Clones were read by immunoSEQ multiplex PCR, and TCRdb kept only the in-frame ones, dropping some. This repertoire shows about 2,600 clones, 82% found once; its top ten account for around 50%. Specimen: CD8+ T cells sorted from blood. V is TRBV11-3 and J is TRBJ2-3, with D possibly matching TRBD1 (5 bases). The clonotype was recovered from a man aged 55-75 years with rheumatoid arthritis. DNA for the CDR3: TGTGCCAGCAGCCCTTTTATGAGCAGGGTACCAGATACGCAGTATTTT. This encodes CASSPFMSRVPDTQYF.